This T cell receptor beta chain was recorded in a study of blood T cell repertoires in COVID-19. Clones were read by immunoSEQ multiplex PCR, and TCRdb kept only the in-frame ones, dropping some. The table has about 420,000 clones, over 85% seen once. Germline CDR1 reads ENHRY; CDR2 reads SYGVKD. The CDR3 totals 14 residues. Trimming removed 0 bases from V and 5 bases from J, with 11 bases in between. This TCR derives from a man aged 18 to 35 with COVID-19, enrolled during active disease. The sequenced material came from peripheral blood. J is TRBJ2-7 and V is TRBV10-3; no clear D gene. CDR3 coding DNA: TGTGCCATCAGTGAGTCGACGGCTCGGGACGAGCAGTACTTC. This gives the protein CAISESTARDEQYF.